Listed here are 12 T cell receptor beta chains from one sample, sequenced in a study of T cells in Graves' hyperthyroidism and ophthalmopathy. TCR beta CDR3 sequences were amplified from RNA transcripts. First-round RT-PCR of the TCR CDR3 relied on the HTBI primer set. Each CDR3 protein gets one entry after TCRdb re-called the multiplex PCR reads with MiXCR. The sample contains hundreds of thousands of distinct CDR3 sequences, roughly a quarter of which appear only once. The sequencing sample was made of blood. The receptor set was obtained from a middle-aged woman with Graves' ophthalmopathy.

The sample holds a few counts of this clonotype. V usage is TRBV28 and J usage is TRBJ2-7; 8 nucleotides align to TRBD2. The trim removed 7 bases at V and 0 bases at J, leaving 14 bases unmatched. The CDR3 spans 17 residues. Per the germline V gene, CDR1 is MDHEN and CDR2 is SYDVKM. CDR3 nucleotide sequence: TGTGCCAGCATTTTCCCCATAGCGGGGAGTCGCTCCTACGAGCAGTACTTC. It yields the protein CASIFPIAGSRSYEQYF. The full variable domain, with the rest looked up from reference TRBV28 and TRBJ2-7, is DVKVTQSSRYLVKRTGEKVFLECVQDMDHENMFWYRQDPGLGLRLIYFSYDVKMKEKGDIPEGYSVSREKKERFSLILESASTNQTSMYLCASIFPIAGSRSYEQYFGPGTRLTVT.

This clonotype has at least ten counts. The rearrangement uses TRBV7-2 and TRBJ1-3; D not certain. Germline CDR1 is SGHTA and CDR2 is FQGNSA. This CDR3 spans 14 amino acids. V was shortened by 9 bases and J by 1 base, with 13 bases between the two germline ends. CDR3 sequence (DNA): TGTGCCAGTGGCCCCCAGATTTCTGGAAACACCATATATTTT. This translates into CASGPQISGNTIYF.

This clonotype was seen ten or more times. The V call is TRBV6-1, the J call TRBJ1-1; D call uncertain. Germline CDR1 reads MNHNS; CDR2 reads SASEGT. The CDR3 is 12 residues long. The germline V and J ends were trimmed by 3 bases and 3 bases, with 5 bases remaining between them. Here the CDR3 reads CASSDDYTEAFF. The CDR3 nucleotides read TGTGCCAGCAGTGACGACTACACTGAAGCTTTCTTT.

The chain uses TRBV29-1 and TRBJ1-1; D remains ambiguous. Per the germline V gene, CDR1 is SQVTM and CDR2 is ANQGSEA. The ends were cut back, 0 bases at V and 2 bases at J, with 7 bases in the middle. The CDR3 is 13 amino acids. The CDR3 nucleotides read TGCAGCGTTGAAGATCTCAGAAACACTGAAGCTTTCTTT. Its translation is CSVEDLRNTEAFF.

The gene calls are TRBV20-1 and TRBJ2-4; 9 bases fit TRBD1. V was clipped by 6 bases and J by 8 bases; unmatched bases: 8. The CDR3 has 13 residues. Germline assignment: CDR1 DFQATT and CDR2 SNEGSKA (reference sequence). The chain's CDR3 is CSAGRDRDDIQYF. The CDR3, as DNA: TGCAGTGCCGGCCGGGACAGGGACGACATTCAGTACTTC.

The chain uses TRBV24-1 and TRBJ1-1; D gene ambiguous. Germline V gives CDR1 KGHDR, CDR2 SFDVKD. The V gene lost 10 bases and the J gene lost 4 bases, with 12 bases spanning the gap. The CDR3 runs to 12 residues. This chain's CDR3 is CATRGSGTEAFF. The CDR3 nucleotides read TGTGCCACAAGAGGGTCTGGCACTGAAGCTTTCTTT.

This clonotype was observed a single time. The chain links TRBV19 to TRBJ1-1, with D perhaps TRBD1 (5 bases). Per the germline V gene, CDR1 is LNHDA and CDR2 is SQIVND (reference sequence). The V end was cut by 7 bases, the J end by 1 base, with 10 bases between. This CDR3 spans 13 amino acids. Here the CDR3 reads CASTRDGNTEAFF. Here the CDR3 DNA reads TGTGCCAGTACCAGGGACGGGAACACTGAAGCTTTCTTT.

This chain joins TRBV7-2 and TRBJ2-7; maybe TRBD2 (5 bases). The V end lost 2 bases, the J end lost 2 bases, and 10 bases lay between the germline ends. The germline V gene has CDR1 SGHTA and CDR2 FQGNSA. The CDR3 is 14 residues long. The CDR3: CASSLRGRPYEQYF. CDR3 in DNA: TGTGCCAGCAGCTTACGGGGTAGGCCCTACGAGCAGTACTTC.

This clonotype was recorded at least ten times. V is TRBV18 and J is TRBJ2-7, with D hard to call. The V end was cut by 2 bases, the J end by 1 base, with 18 bases between. Germline CDR1 is KGHSH and CDR2 is LQKENI. The CDR3 extends over 17 amino acids. The CDR3 loop is CASSPSNAPRRSYEQYF. CDR3 sequence (DNA): TGTGCCAGCTCACCAAGTAATGCACCGAGACGATCCTACGAGCAGTACTTC.

This clonotype appeared many times. The CDR3 protein is CASSRVSQPQHF. The CDR3 DNA reads as TGTGCCAGCAGCAGGGTGAGTCAGCCCCAGCATTTT. The chain carries TRBV12-3 or TRBV12-4 and TRBJ1-5; perhaps TRBD1 as D (5 bases). Trimming took 6 bases from V and 6 from J, leaving 9 bases between them. The CDR3 is made up of 12 amino acids.

This clonotype has just one count. V gene TRBV6-1 combines with J gene TRBJ2-7; the match to TRBD2 covers 10 bases. The V gene end was trimmed by 6 bases and the J gene end by 4 bases; junction bases not matched to a gene: 9. CDR3 size: 15 residues. CDR1 is MNHNS, CDR2 SASEGT, per germline. The CDR3 here is CASSSPSGSFYEQYF. CDR3 sequence (DNA): TGTGCCAGCAGCTCTCCTAGCGGGAGTTTTTACGAGCAGTACTTC.

This clonotype came up many times. The V gene is TRBV12-3 or TRBV12-4, the J gene TRBJ1-5; 11 bases are a match to TRBD1. The CDR3 spans 14 residues. With V trimmed by 6 bases and J by 8 bases, 6 bases remained unmatched. CDR3 protein: CASSRTGGREPQHF. The CDR3 bases are TGTGCCAGCAGCCGGACAGGGGGCAGGGAGCCCCAGCATTTT.